The clone carrying this TCR beta chain came up once. This entry is derived from a study of T cell changes during pregnancy in multiple sclerosis. CDR1 and CDR2 from the germline V gene are SGDLS and YYNGEE. With 6 bases removed from V and 0 bases from J, the gap between germline ends came to 15 bases. The CDR3 spans 15 residues. TCRdb's copy holds only in-frame clones and misses some; the assay was immunoSEQ multiplex PCR. The sample holds about 14,000 clones, 85% to 90% seen once. The sample consisted of CD8+ T cells from peripheral blood mononuclear cells, taken in the first trimester of pregnancy. This receptor was taken from a female donor with multiple sclerosis, enrolled in a pregnancy study. V is TRBV9 and J is TRBJ1-1, with D unclear. CDR3 DNA: TGTGCCAGCACCCCTGAGGCAGTCATGAACACTGAAGCTTTCTTT. Protein: CASTPEAVMNTEAFF. The whole variable domain, remainder taken from reference TRBV9 and TRBJ1-1, is DSGVTQTPKHLITATGQRVTLRCSPRSGDLSVYWYQQSLDQGLQFLIQYYNGEERAKGNILERFSAQQFPDLHSELNLSSLELGDSALYFCASTPEAVMNTEAFFGQGTRLTVV.